These 3 T cell receptor beta chains were sequenced from one sample in a study of blood T cell repertoires in COVID-19. Sequenced by immunoSEQ multiplex PCR; TCRdb stores in-frame clones only, minus some. The profile covers approximately 82,000 clones, with almost 85% appearing a single time and 6.5% to 8.5% taken by the ten largest. The sequenced sample was peripheral blood. The source of these receptors is a man aged 45-60 years with active or convalescent COVID-19.

The gene calls are TRBV4-3 and TRBJ1-3, with D unclear. Germline V gene data show CDR1 as LGHNA and CDR2 as YSLEER. The V end lost 0 bases, the J end lost 2 bases, and 8 bases lay between the germline ends. CDR3 length: 15 residues. CDR3 loop: CASSQDSNPGNTIYF. In nucleotides, the CDR3 is TGCGCCAGCAGCCAAGATTCCAATCCTGGAAACACCATATATTTT.

The genes are TRBV6-6 and TRBJ1-5; D is uncertain. This CDR3 is built from 13 residues. Germline CDR1 is MNHNY and CDR2 is SVGAGI (reference sequence). V was pared by 10 bases and J by 3 bases, with 13 bases between. CDR3 amino acids: CATAREFNQPQHF. CDR3 sequence (DNA): TGTGCCACCGCAAGGGAGTTCAATCAGCCCCAGCATTTT.

The chain links TRBV5-4 to TRBJ2-5; 10 positions agree with TRBD1. The CDR3 length is 14 residues. The ends lost 0 bases at V and 6 bases at J; junction bases unmatched: 2. In germline, CDR1 is SGHNT, CDR2 YYREEE (reference sequence). The CDR3 spells CASSLGQGAKTQYF. DNA of the CDR3: TGTGCCAGCAGCTTGGGACAGGGGGCTAAGACCCAGTACTTC. The variable domain in full, with the rest retrieved from reference TRBV5-4 and TRBJ2-5, is ETGVTQSPTHLIKTRGQQVTLRCSSQSGHNTVSWYQQALGQGPQFIFQYYREEENGRGNFPPRFSGLQFPNYSSELNVNALELDDSALYLCASSLGQGAKTQYFGPGTRLLVL.